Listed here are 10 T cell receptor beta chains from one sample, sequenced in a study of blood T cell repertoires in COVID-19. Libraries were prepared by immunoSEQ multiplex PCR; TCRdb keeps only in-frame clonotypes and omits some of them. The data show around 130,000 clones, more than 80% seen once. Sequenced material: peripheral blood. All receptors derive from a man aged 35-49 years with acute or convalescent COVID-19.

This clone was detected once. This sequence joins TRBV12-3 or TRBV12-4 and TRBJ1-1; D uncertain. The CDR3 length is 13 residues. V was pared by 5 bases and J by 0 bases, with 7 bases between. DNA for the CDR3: TGTGCCAGCAGTCTCGGGATGAACACTGAAGCTTTCTTT. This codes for CASSLGMNTEAFF.

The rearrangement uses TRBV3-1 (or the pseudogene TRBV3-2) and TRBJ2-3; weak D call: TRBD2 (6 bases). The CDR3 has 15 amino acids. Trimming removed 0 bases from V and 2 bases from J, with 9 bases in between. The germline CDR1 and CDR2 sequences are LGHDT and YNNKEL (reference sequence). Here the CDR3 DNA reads TGTGCCAGCAGCCAAGAAGGAGGGACCACAGATACGCAGTATTTT. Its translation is CASSQEGGTTDTQYF.

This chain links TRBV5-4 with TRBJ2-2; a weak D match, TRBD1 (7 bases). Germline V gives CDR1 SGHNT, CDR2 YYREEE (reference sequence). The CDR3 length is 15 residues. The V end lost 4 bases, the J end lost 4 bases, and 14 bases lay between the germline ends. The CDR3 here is CASSPGGGTTGELFF. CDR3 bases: TGTGCCAGCAGCCCCGGAGGGGGCACCACCGGGGAGCTGTTTTTT. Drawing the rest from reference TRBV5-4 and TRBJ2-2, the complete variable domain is ETGVTQSPTHLIKTRGQQVTLRCSSQSGHNTVSWYQQALGQGPQFIFQYYREEENGRGNFPPRFSGLQFPNYSSELNVNALELDDSALYLCASSPGGGTTGELFFGEGSRLTVL.

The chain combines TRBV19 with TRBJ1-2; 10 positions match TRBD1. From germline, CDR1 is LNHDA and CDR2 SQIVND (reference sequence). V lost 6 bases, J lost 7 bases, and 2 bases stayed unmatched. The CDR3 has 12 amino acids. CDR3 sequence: CASRGTGVGYTF. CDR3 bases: TGTGCCAGTAGAGGGACAGGGGTTGGCTACACCTTC.

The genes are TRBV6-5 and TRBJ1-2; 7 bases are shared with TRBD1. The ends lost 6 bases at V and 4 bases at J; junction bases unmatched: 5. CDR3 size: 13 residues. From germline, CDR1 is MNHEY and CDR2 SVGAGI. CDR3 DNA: TGTGCCAGCAGGGTAGACAGGGTCTATGGCTACACCTTC. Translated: CASRVDRVYGYTF.

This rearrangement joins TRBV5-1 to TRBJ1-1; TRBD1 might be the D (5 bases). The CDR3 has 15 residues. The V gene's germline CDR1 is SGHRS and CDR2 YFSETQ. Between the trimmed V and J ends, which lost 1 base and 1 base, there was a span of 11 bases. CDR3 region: CASSLLGRENTEAFF. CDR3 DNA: TGCGCCAGCAGCTTGTTGGGGCGAGAGAACACTGAAGCTTTCTTT. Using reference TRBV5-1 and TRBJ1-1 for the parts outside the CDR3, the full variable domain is KAGVTQTPRYLIKTRGQQVTLSCSPISGHRSVSWYQQTPGQGLQFLFEYFSETQRNKGNFPGRFSGRQFSNSRSEMNVSTLELGDSALYLCASSLLGRENTEAFFGQGTRLTVV.

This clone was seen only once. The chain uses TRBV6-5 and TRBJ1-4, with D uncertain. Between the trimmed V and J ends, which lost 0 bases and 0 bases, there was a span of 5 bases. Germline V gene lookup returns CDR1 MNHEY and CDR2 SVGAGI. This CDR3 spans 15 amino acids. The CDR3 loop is CASSYSLPTNEKLFF. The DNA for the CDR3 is TGTGCCAGCAGTTACTCCCTCCCAACTAATGAAAAACTGTTTTTT.

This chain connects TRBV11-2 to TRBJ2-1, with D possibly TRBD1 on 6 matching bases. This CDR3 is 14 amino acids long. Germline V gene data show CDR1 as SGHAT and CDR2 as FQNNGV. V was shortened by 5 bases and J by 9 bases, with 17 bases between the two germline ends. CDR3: CASSPEPFRGEQFF. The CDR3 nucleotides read TGTGCCAGCAGCCCCGAACCCTTCAGGGGTGAGCAGTTCTTC.

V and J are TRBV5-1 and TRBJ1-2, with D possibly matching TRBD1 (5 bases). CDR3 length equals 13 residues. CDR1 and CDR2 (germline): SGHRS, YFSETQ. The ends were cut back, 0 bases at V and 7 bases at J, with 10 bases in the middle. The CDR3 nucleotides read TGCGCCAGCAGCTTGGGTGGGGCGCGTGGCTACACCTTC. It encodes CASSLGGARGYTF.

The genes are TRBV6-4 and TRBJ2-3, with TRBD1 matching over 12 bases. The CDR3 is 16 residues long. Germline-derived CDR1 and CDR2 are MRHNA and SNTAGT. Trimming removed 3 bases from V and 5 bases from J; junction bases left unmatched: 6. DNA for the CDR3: TGTGCCAGCAGTGAGGGGACAGGGGGCTTCGGAGATACGCAGTATTTT. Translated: CASSEGTGGFGDTQYF.